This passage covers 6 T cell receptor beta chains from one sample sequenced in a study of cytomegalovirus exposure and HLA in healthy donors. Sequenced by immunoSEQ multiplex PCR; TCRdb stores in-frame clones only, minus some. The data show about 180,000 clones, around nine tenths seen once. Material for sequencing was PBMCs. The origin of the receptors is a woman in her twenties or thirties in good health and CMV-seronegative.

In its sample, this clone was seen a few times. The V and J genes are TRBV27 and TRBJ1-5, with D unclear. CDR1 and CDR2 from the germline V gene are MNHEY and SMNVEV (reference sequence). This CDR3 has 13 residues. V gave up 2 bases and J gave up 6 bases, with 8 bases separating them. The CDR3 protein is CASSLGPAQPQHF. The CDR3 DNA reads TGTGCCAGCAGTTTAGGCCCTGCTCAGCCCCAGCATTTT.

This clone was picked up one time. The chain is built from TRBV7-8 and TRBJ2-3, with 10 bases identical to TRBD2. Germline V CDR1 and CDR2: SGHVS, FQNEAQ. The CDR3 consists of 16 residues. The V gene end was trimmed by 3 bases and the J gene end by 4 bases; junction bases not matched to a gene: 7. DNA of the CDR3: TGTGCCAGCAGCTTTAGGAGCGGGGGGGCGGCAGATACGCAGTATTTT. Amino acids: CASSFRSGGAADTQYF.

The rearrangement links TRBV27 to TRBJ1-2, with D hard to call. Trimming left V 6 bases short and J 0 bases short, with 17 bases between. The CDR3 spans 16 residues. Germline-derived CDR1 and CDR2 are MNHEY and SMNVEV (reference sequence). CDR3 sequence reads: CASRTHRSGANYGYTF. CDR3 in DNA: TGTGCCAGCAGGACCCATCGGAGTGGAGCTAACTATGGCTACACCTTC.

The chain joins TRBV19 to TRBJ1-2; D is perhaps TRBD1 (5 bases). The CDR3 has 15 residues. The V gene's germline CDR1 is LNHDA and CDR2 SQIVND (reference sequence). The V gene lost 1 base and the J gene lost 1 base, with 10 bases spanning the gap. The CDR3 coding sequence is TGTGCCAGTAGTATAGCCCGGACAATTAACTATGGCTACACCTTC. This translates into CASSIARTINYGYTF.

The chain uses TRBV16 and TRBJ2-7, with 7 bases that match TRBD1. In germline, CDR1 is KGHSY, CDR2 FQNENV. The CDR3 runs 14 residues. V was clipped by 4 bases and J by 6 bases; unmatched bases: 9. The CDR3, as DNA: TGTGCCAGCAGCCTCGGGCAGGGGGTCCGCGAGCAGTACTTC. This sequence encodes CASSLGQGVREQYF.

The CDR3 reads CAISERGQFGNTIYF. Here the CDR3 DNA reads TGTGCCATCAGTGAGAGGGGACAGTTTGGAAACACCATATATTTT. The chain carries TRBV10-3 and TRBJ1-3, with 7 bases identical to TRBD1. Per germline, CDR1 ENHRY and CDR2 SYGVKD. V gave up 2 bases and J gave up 3 bases; unmatched junction bases: 4. CDR3 length: 15 amino acids.